This TCR beta chain was captured by sequencing in a study (dated by TCRdb to between 2014 and 2016). Concerning the study at large: The study set out to test whether tumor-infiltrating Tregs in breast cancer get recruited from blood Tregs or are instead converted in situ from other CD4+ T cell subsets.

The CDR3 goes from the cysteine to the phenylalanine over 17 residues. Kept here is only the CDR3 DNA, which spans 51 bases and is read in frame from base 1. Relative to germline, V is missing 4 bases and J is missing 3 bases, with 14 bases of the junction outside any gene match. Libraries were made using multiplex PCR. TCRdb names Ion Torrent PGM as the instrument used. For the approximately 20-patient analysis, adaptor-ligated barcode primers were used to amplify TRBV12-4/TRBJ1-2 clonotypes. The Ion Personal Genome Machine system was used to sequence TRBV12-4/TRBJ1-2 amplicons from the 23-patient cohort. Per the source publication's procedure: For each of nine subset-tissue groups, sequencing data from the five patients were pooled, and the groups were then compared using unsupervised clustering of TCR gene usage. The Morisita-Horn index, with shared sequences weighted by their contribution to each repertoire, was used to calculate repertoire similarity. TCRdb ran its own pipeline on the public reads, namely fastp trimming at Q25 and MiXCR clone calling, and kept in-frame beta chains. Identical CDR3 protein sequences are pooled into one entry, listed with their most common genes and DNA. The authors' filters were not applied to this entry. In all, the sample holds around 740 distinct CDR3 sequences, and 28% of those were seen once. Clones ranked in the top ten supply 18% of the sample.

Memory CD4+ T cells were isolated as CD4+CD45RO+CD25- cells. A larger group of around 22 breast cancer patients was studied by sequencing a single TRBV12-4/TRBJ1-2 rearrangement in tumor Tregs and blood Treg, naive and memory CD4+ cells. Ficoll density gradient centrifugation was used to isolate mononuclear cells from either lymph nodes or under 65 ml of peripheral blood. Sorted cell populations were confirmed by FACS to exceed 90% purity. The investigation overall reported the following: Among around 24 patients, 10% to 15% of tumor Treg TRBV12-4/TRBJ1-2 sequences were shared with naive CD4+ cells, versus under 2.3% with blood Tregs or memory cells. Validation in the larger cohort was restricted to a single TCR beta V-J rearrangement rather than whole repertoires. Tumor memory CD4+ T cell TCR gene usage was found to cluster with blood and lymph node memory CD4+ cells and with lymph node naive CD4+ cells. Tumor-infiltrating Treg TCR alpha and beta sequences overlapped most with tumor naive CD4+ T cells, then with blood naive CD4+ T cells.

This clonotype was observed many times. Its antigen has not been determined. No much larger clone exists at a distance of one base, and base qualities are not known. Sequencing input: memory CD4+ T cells sorted from blood. The intended sense of this specimen's cell subset or site label: memory CD4+ T cells, CD4+CD45RO+CD25-. The sequence was obtained from a female donor with breast cancer. The rearranged chain carries TRBV12-3 or TRBV12-4 and TRBJ1-2; 7 junctional bases match TRBD1. CDR3 region: CASSSLSGQEAYYGYTF. The DNA is as follows: TGTGCCAGCAGTTCCCTATCCGGACAGGAGGCGTACTATGGCTACACCTTC.